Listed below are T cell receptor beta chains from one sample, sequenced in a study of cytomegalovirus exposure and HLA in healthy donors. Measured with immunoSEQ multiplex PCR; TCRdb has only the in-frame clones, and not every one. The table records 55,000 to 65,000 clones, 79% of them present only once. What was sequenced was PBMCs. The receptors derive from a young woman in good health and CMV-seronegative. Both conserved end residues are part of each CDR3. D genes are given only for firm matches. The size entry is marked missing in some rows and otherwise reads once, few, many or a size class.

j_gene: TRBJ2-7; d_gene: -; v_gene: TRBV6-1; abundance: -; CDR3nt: TGTGCCAGCAGTCCACTGCGGCAGTCCTTCTACGAGCAGTACTTC; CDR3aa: CASSPLRQSFYEQYF
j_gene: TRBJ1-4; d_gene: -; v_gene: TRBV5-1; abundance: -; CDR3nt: TGCGCCAGCAACTCTGTGGGGGGGCGCGGTGAAAAACTGTTTTTT; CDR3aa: CASNSVGGRGEKLFF
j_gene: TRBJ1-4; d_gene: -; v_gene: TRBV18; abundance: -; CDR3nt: TGTGCCAGCTCACCGACACAGACTAATGAAAAACTGTTTTTT; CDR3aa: CASSPTQTNEKLFF
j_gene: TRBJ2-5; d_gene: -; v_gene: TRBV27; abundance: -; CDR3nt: TGTGCCAGCAGTGAATACCCGGGATCCCAGTACTTC; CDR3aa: CASSEYPGSQYF
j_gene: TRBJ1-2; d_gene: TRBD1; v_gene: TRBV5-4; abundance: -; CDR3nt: TGTGCCAGCAGCTACCGCGAGGGACAGGGAAGGAGCGGCTACACCTTC; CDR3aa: CASSYREGQGRSGYTF
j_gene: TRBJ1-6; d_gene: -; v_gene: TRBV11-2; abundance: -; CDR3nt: TGTGCCAGCAGCTTAGTGCCCCCGGGTAGCTCCTATAATTCACCCCTCCACTTT; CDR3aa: CASSLVPPGSSYNSPLHF
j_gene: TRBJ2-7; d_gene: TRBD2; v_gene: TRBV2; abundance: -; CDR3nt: TGTGCCAGCAGTGACACGGGGAGGGGAGACGAGCAGTACTTC; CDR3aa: CASSDTGRGDEQYF
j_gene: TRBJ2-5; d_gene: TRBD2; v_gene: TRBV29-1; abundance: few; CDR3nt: TGCAGCGTTCCCGGGGGTGCGGGAGGGGGAGAGACCCAGTACTTC; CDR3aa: CSVPGGAGGGETQYF
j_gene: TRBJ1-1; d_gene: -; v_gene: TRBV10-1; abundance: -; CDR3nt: TGCGCCTCCGAGCTCCACCTGAACACTGAAGCTTTCTTT; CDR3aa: CASELHLNTEAFF
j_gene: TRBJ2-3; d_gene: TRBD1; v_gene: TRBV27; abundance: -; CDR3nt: TGTGCCAGCAGTTGGCGACAGGGGAACACAGATACGCAGTATTTT; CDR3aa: CASSWRQGNTDTQYF
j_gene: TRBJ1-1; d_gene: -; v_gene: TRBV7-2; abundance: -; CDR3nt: TGTGCCAGCAGCTTTACCGCAGGGGTGAGGAACACTGAAGCTTTCTTT; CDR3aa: CASSFTAGVRNTEAFF
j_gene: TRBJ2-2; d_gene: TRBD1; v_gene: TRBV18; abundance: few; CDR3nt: TGTGCCAGCTCACCTGAGACAGGGACCGGGGAGCTGTTTTTT; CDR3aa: CASSPETGTGELFF
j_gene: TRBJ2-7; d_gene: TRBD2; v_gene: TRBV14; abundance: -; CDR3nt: TGTGCCAGCAGCCTTGGCCTAGCGGGGGTTTACGAGCAGTACTTC; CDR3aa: CASSLGLAGVYEQYF
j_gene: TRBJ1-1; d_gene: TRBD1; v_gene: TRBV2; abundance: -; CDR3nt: TGTGCCAGCAGCGGACAGGGGGGGTGGACTGAAGCTTTCTTT; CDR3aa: CASSGQGGWTEAFF
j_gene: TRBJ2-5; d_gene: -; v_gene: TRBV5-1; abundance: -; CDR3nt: TGCGCCAGCAGCTTCCGGGACACCCAAGAGACCCAGTACTTC; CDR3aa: CASSFRDTQETQYF
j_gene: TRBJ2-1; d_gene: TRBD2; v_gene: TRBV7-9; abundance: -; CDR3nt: TGTGCCAGCAGCGCACTAGCGGGAGGAGAGTACAATGAGCAGTTCTTC; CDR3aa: CASSALAGGEYNEQFF
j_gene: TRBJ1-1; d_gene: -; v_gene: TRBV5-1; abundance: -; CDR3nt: TGCGCCAGCAGCTTCGCGGGGGGCACTGAAGCTTTCTTT; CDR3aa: CASSFAGGTEAFF
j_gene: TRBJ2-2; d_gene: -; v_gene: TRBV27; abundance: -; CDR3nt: TGTGCCAGCAGTCTCCTTGAGATAGCCGGGGAGCTGTTTTTT; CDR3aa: CASSLLEIAGELFF
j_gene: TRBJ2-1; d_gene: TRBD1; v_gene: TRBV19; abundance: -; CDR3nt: TGTGCCAGTAGTAGGGAACAGGGGACCTACAATGAGCAGTTCTTC; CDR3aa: CASSREQGTYNEQFF
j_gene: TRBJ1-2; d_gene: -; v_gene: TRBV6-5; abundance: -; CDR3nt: TGTGCCAGCAGTTACCAGGGTGGCTACACCTTC; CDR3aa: CASSYQGGYTF
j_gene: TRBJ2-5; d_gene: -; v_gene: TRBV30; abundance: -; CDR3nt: TGTGCCTGGAGTACGAGCCCCCAAGAGACCCAGTACTTC; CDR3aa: CAWSTSPQETQYF
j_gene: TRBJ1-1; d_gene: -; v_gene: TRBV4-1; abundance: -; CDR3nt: TGCGCCAGCAATTTCGACAGGTCGAACACTGAAGCTTTCTTT; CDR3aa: CASNFDRSNTEAFF
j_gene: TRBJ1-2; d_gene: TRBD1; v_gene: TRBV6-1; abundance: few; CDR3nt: TGTGCCAGCAGCCGGGACAGGGGTGGCTACACCTTC; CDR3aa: CASSRDRGGYTF
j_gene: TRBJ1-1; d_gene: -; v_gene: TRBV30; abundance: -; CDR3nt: TGTGCCTGGAGGAGGGACTCCACCACTGAAGCTTTCTTT; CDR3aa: CAWRRDSTTEAFF
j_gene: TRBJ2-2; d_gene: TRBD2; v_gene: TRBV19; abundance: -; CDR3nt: TGTGCCAGTAGTTTGCTAGCGGGATCTAACACCGGGGAGCTGTTTTTT; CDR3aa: CASSLLAGSNTGELFF
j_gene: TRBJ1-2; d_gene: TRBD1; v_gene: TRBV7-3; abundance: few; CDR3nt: TGTGCCAGCAGCATAAATATGGCGGGGACAGGGGGCAATGGCTACACCTTC; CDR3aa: CASSINMAGTGGNGYTF
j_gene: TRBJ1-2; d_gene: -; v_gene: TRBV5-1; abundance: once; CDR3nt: TGCGCCAGCAGCACCGGACAGACAGCCGCCTACACCTTC; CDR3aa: CASSTGQTAAYTF
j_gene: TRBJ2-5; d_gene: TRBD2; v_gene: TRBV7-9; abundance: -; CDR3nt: TGTGCCAGCAGCTTAGGCACTAGCGGGAGTGGAGAGACCCAGTACTTC; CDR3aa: CASSLGTSGSGETQYF
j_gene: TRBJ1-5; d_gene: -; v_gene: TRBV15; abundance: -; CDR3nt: TGTGCCACCAGCGGGGACAAAGGGTTTCAGCCCCAGCATTTT; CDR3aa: CATSGDKGFQPQHF
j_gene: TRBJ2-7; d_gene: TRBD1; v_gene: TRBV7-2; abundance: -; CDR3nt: TGTGCCAGCAGCTTACCCTCGATCGGGACAGGGGGCTTCTACGAGCAGTACTTC; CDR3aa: CASSLPSIGTGGFYEQYF
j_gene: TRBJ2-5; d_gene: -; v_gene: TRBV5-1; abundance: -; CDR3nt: TGCGCCAGCAGCTTGGTAGCCCCCAATCAAGAGACCCAGTACTTC; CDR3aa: CASSLVAPNQETQYF
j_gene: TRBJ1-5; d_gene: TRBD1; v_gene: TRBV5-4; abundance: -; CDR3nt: TGTGCCAGCAGCCTTGACAGGGGCAATCAGCCCCAGCATTTT; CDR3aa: CASSLDRGNQPQHF
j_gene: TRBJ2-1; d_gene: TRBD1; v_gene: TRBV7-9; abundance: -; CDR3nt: TGTGCCAGCAGCCCGTACCTCGACAGGGATTACAATGAGCAGTTCTTC; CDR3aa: CASSPYLDRDYNEQFF
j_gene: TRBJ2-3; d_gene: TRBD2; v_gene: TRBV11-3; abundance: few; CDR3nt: TGTGCCAGCAGCTTAGGGGCGGGGGGGCCAGATACGCAGTATTTT; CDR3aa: CASSLGAGGPDTQYF
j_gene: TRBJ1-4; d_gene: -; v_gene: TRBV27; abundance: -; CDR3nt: TGTGCCAGCAGTACAGGGTGGAGCCGGGAAAAACTGTTTTTT; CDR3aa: CASSTGWSREKLFF
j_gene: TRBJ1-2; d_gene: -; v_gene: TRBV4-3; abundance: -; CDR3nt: TGCGCCAGCAGCCAAGACTTGGGAGGGGTGGACTATGGCTACACCTTC; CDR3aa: CASSQDLGGVDYGYTF
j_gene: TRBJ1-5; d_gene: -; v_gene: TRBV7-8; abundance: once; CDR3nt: TGTGCCAGCAGCTTGGGGGGACGACAGAACCCCAATCAGCCCCAGCATTTT; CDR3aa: CASSLGGRQNPNQPQHF
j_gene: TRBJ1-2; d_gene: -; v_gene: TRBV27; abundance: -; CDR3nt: TGTGCCAGCAGTCCCTCCACCATCCGCGACTATGGCTACACCTTC; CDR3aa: CASSPSTIRDYGYTF
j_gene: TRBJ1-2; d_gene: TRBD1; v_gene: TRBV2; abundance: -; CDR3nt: TGTGCCAGATTTCCGGGACAGGGGACACATGGCTACACCTTC; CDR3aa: CARFPGQGTHGYTF
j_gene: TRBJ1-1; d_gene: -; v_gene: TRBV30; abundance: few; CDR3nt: TGTGCCTGGAGTGTAAAAGGACAGCTCATGAACACTGAAGCTTTCTTT; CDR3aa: CAWSVKGQLMNTEAFF
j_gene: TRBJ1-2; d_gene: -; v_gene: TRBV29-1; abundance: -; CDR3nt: TGCAGCGTTGAGGGAGGGCGCAGATTTACTAACTATGGCTACACCTTC; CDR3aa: CSVEGGRRFTNYGYTF
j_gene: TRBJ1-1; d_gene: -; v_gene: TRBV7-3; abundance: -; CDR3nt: TGTGCCAGCAGCCAACAGTTGAACACTGAAGCTTTCTTT; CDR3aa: CASSQQLNTEAFF
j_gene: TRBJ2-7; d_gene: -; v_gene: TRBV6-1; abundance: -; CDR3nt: TGTGCCAGCAGTGGGTCCCGGGATTTCCAGGACTTC; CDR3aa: CASSGSRDFQDF
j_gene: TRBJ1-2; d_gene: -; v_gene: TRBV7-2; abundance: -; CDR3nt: TGTGCCAGCAGCCCCGACTTCAACCTAAACTATGGCTACACCTTC; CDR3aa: CASSPDFNLNYGYTF
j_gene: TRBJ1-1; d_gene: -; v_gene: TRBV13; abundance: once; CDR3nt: TGTGCCAGTTCCGTAGGGGCTAACACTGAAGCTTTCTTT; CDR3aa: CASSVGANTEAFF
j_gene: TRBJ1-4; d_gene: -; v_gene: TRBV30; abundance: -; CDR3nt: TGTGCCTGGAGTGTACAAGAGGGCTTTGCAACTAATGAAAAACTGTTTTTT; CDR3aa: CAWSVQEGFATNEKLFF
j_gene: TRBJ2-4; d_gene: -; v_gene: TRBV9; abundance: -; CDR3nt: TGTGCCAGCAGCGAAGGCCCCCCCACGAGGGCCAAAAACATTCAGTACTTC; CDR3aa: CASSEGPPTRAKNIQYF
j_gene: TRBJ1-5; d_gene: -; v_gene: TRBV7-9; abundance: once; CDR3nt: TGTTCCAGCAGCTTAACAAGGGGAGGGAGAGATCAGCCCCAGCATTTT; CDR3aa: CSSSLTRGGRDQPQHF
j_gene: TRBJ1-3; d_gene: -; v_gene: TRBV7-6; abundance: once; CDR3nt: TGTGCCAGCAGCTTAGTGTCAGGGCAAGGAAACACCATATATTTT; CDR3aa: CASSLVSGQGNTIYF
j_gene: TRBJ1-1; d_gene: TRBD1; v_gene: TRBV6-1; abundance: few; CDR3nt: TGTGCCAGCACCTCGGACAGGGCCGACACTGAAGCTTTCTTT; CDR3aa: CASTSDRADTEAFF
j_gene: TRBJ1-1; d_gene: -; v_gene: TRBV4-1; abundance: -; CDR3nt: TGCGCCAGCAGCCAAGGCTCGGGGGGGAACACTGAAGCTTTCTTT; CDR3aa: CASSQGSGGNTEAFF
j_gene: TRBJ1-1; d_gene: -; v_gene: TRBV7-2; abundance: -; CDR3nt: TGTGCCAGCAGCCCCGGACAGCTCGGAGCTTTCTTT; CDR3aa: CASSPGQLGAFF